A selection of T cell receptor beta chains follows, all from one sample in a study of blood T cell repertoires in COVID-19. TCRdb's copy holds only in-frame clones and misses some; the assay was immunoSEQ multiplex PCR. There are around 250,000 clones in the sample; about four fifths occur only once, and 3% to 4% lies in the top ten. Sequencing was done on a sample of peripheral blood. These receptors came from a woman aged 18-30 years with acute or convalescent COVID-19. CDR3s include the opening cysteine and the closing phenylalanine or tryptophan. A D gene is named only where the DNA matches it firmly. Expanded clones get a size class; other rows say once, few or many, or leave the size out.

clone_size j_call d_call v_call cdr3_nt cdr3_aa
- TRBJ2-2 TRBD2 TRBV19 TGTGCCAGTAGTATATACACTAGCGGGCCCACCGGGGAGCTGTTTTTT CASSIYTSGPTGELFF
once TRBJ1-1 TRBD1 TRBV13 TGTGCCAGCAGAAGAGGGGGCCGAAACACTGAAGCTTTCTTT CASRRGGRNTEAFF
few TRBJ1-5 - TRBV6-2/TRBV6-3 TGTGCCAGCAGTTTCCGGGACACCAATCAGCCCCAGCATTTT CASSFRDTNQPQHF
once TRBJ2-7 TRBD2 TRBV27 TGTGCCAGCAGTTTATCCACCCCCGGACTAGGAGGACTTGACGAGCAGTACTTC CASSLSTPGLGGLDEQYF
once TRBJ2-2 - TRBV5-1 TGCGCCAGCAGCCGAGACAGACCGAACACCGGGGAGCTGTTTTTT CASSRDRPNTGELFF
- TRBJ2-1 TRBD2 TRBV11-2 TGTGCCAGCAGCTTAGAACAAGCGGGAGGCCTGGCCCACAATGAGCAGTTCTTC CASSLEQAGGLAHNEQFF
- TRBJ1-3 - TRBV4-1 TGCGCCAGCAGCCAAGACGCCCAGGCTTACTCTGGAAACACCATATATTTT CASSQDAQAYSGNTIYF
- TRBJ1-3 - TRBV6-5 TGTGCCAGCAGTTACAACAGGCAGCACTCTGGAAACACCATATATTTT CASSYNRQHSGNTIYF
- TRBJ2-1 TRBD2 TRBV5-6 TGTGCCAGCAGCTTGAGGGCTAGCGGGAGACGGAACTCCTACAATGAGCAGTTCTTC CASSLRASGRRNSYNEQFF
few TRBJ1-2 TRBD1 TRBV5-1 TGCGCCAGCAGCTTGCAGGGGGACAGGGGTAATGGCTACACCTTC CASSLQGDRGNGYTF
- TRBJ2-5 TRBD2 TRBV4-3 TGCGCCAGCAGCCCCTATCCCGCGGGAGGGGGGGAGACCCAGTACTTC CASSPYPAGGGETQYF
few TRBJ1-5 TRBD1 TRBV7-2 TGTGCCAGCAGCCCCGGGACAGGGAGTCAGCCCCAGCATTTT CASSPGTGSQPQHF
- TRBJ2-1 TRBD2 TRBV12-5 TGTGCTAGTGGTTTGGCCCGACTAGCGGGAGGGGTTGAGCAGTTCTTC CASGLARLAGGVEQFF
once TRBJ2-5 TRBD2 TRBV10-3 TGTGCCATCAGTTTAGGACTAGCGGGGGGTATAGAGACCCAGTACTTC CAISLGLAGGIETQYF
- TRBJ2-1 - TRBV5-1 TGCGCCAGCAGCTTGGCGGGGGAATCTTACAATGAGCAGTTCTTC CASSLAGESYNEQFF
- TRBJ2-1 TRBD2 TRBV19 TGTGCCAGTAGTTGGCTAGCGGGGTCGAATGAGCAGTTCTTC CASSWLAGSNEQFF
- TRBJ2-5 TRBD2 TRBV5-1 TGCGCCAGCAGCGCCGGACTAGCGGGCTTTCAGACCCAGTACTTC CASSAGLAGFQTQYF
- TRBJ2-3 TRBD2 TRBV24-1 TGTGCCACCAGTGATTTGGGGACTAGCGGGAGTAACACAGATACGCAGTATTTT CATSDLGTSGSNTDTQYF
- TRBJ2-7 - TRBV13 TGTGCCAGCAGCCCTAGGGGGATCGGGAGGCCCTACGAGCAGTACTTC CASSPRGIGRPYEQYF
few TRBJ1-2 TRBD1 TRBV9 TGTGCCAGCAGCGTCGGTGGACAGGGAAATGGCTACACCTTC CASSVGGQGNGYTF
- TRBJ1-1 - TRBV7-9 TGTGCCACCTACCTATTTCCGGGTTCCGGGAGGACTGAAGCTTTCTTT CATYLFPGSGRTEAFF
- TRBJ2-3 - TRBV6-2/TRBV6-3 TGTGCCAGCAGTTACTCCCCAGGGTCAGATACGCAGTATTTT CASSYSPGSDTQYF
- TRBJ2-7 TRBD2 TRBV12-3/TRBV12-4 TGTGCCAGCACCACGACTAGCGGGACGGAGCAGTACTTC CASTTTSGTEQYF
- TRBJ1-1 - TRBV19 TGTGCCAGTAGCTATCGGAACACTGAAGCTTTCTTT CASSYRNTEAFF
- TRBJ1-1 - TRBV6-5 TGTGCCAGCGGGGGACATAAAAATGAAGCTTTCTTT CASGGHKNEAFF
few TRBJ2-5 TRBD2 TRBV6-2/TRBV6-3 TGTGCCAGCAGTAAAACGGGACTAACACAAGAGACCCAGTACTTC CASSKTGLTQETQYF
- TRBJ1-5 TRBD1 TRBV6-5 TGTGCCAGCAGTTCGACAGGGGTGGGTCAGCCCCAGCATTTT CASSSTGVGQPQHF
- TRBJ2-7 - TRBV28 TGTGCCAGCAGGAGAGTACTAGTCTCCTACGAGCAGTACTTC CASRRVLVSYEQYF
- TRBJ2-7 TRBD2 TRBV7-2 TGTGCCAGCAGCTTAGCGCCCTTCGGGGGGGGCGACGAGCAGTACTTC CASSLAPFGGGDEQYF
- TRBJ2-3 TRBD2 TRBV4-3 TGCGCCAGCAGCCAAGATTGGATAGCGGGAGGTGATACGCAGTATTTT CASSQDWIAGGDTQYF
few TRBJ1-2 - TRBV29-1 TGCAGCGTTGAGGGCGGGGGTGGCGGCTACACCTTC CSVEGGGGGYTF
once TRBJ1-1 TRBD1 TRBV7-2 TGTGCCAGCAGCCCCCTGGGACAGAGGGACACTGAAGCTTTCTTT CASSPLGQRDTEAFF
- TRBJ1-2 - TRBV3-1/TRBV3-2 TGTGCCAGCAGCCCCAGTCCCGCAGGCAGCTACACCTTC CASSPSPAGSYTF